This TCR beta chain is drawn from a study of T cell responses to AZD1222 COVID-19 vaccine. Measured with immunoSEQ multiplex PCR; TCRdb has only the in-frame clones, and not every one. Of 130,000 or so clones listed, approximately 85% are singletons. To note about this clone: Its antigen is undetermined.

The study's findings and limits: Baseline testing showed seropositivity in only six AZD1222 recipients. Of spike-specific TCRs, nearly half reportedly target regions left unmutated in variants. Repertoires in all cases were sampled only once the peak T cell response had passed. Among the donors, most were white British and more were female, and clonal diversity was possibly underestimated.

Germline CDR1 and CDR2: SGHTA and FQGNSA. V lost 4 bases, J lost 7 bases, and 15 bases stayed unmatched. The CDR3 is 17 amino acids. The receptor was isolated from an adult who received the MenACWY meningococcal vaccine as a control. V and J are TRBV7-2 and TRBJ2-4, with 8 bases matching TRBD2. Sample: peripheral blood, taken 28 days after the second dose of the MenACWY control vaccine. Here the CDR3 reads CASSSHSSGGAVNIQYF. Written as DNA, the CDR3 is TGTGCCAGCAGCTCCCACTCATCCGGGGGGGCGGTCAACATTCAGTACTTC.